The 16 T cell receptor beta chains in this list originate from one sample, sequenced in a study of T cell repertoires in cytomegalovirus infection. One entry per CDR3 protein results from TCRdb running MiXCR on the reads. The sample carries fewer than 300,000 distinct CDR3 sequences, roughly a quarter recorded once. Sequenced input: PBMCs. The receptors were gathered from a human donor in good health (CMV status not recorded). Some clones in this sample may be carry-over from other donors' samples.

The rearrangement links TRBV2 to TRBJ1-5; no firm D call. V was pared by 8 bases and J by 5 bases, with 22 bases between. Per germline, CDR1 SNHLY and CDR2 FYNNEI. This CDR3 is 16 amino acids long. Written as DNA, the CDR3 is TGTGCCAGCTCGGCATTACGATTTAGTTTTGATCAGCCCCAGCATTTT. This translates into CASSALRFSFDQPQHF.

This clonotype appeared a few times. This chain links TRBV7-9 with TRBJ1-2; D is undetermined. The CDR3 has 15 amino acids. The germline gives CDR1 SEHNR, CDR2 FQNEAQ (reference sequence). With 2 bases removed from V and 2 bases from J, the gap between germline ends came to 12 bases. For the CDR3, the DNA is TGTGCCAGCAGCTTATCTTCCAGGCCGAACTATGGCTACACCTTC. Translated, it gives CASSLSSRPNYGYTF.

The V call is TRBV7-2, the J call TRBJ2-1, with 7 bases lining up with TRBD1. With V trimmed by 5 bases and J by 7 bases, 20 bases remained unmatched. CDR3 length: 18 amino acids. Germline-derived CDR1 and CDR2 are SGHTA and FQGNSA. CDR3 in DNA: TGTGCCAGCAGCCTCCGACAGGGAACAGTCTGGGGTCGGAATGAGCAGTTCTTC. Its translation is CASSLRQGTVWGRNEQFF.

This clonotype was detected ten times or more. The chain employs TRBV7-3 and TRBJ2-6, with 9 bases fitting TRBD1. CDR1 SGHTA and CDR2 FQGTGA come from the germline V gene. The CDR3 covers 18 residues. V was clipped by 4 bases and J by 4 bases; unmatched bases: 11. The CDR3 sequence is CASSSVPGQGSGANVLTF. CDR3 nucleotides: TGTGCCAGCAGCTCCGTCCCGGGACAGGGTTCGGGGGCCAACGTCCTGACTTTC.

V gene TRBV27 combines with J gene TRBJ2-3; TRBD1 aligns across 7 bases. This CDR3 contains 16 residues. V gave up 2 bases and J gave up 1 base; unmatched junction bases: 6. The germline CDR1 and CDR2 sequences are MNHEY and SMNVEV (reference sequence). Here the CDR3 DNA reads TGTGCCAGCAGTTTACTTCGGACAGGAGGCACAGATACGCAGTATTTT. This translates into CASSLLRTGGTDTQYF.

This clonotype was counted a few times. The V call is TRBV6-1, the J call TRBJ2-1; possibly TRBD1 for D (5 bases). CDR3 length: 13 residues. The germline V gene has CDR1 MNHNS and CDR2 SASEGT. V was clipped by 5 bases and J by 6 bases, with 11 bases between them. CDR3 sequence (DNA): TGTGCCAGCAGTTACAGGAGAGGCAATGAGCAGTTCTTC. Protein product: CASSYRRGNEQFF.

As concerns this clonotype: This CDR3 is missing its conserved last phenylalanine or tryptophan, likely due to a read error. This rearrangement joins TRBV29-1 to TRBJ2-5; D is undetermined. CDR1 and CDR2 (germline): SQVTM, ANQGSEA. V dropped 4 bases and J dropped 1 base, with 1 base sitting between them. The CDR3 sequence is 10 residues long. The CDR3 nucleotides read TGCAGCGTTGCCCAAGAGACCCAGTACTCC. Protein product: CSVAQETQYS.

This clonotype was detected only a few times. This rearrangement joins TRBV28 to TRBJ2-5; a weak D match, TRBD2 (5 bases). The V and J ends lost 3 bases and 5 bases respectively, with 13 bases between them. This CDR3 comprises 14 residues. CDR1 and CDR2 (germline): MDHEN, SYDVKM. The CDR3 is CASSLLGDGETQYF. CDR3 bases: TGTGCCAGCAGTTTGCTGGGAGATGGGGAGACCCAGTACTTC.

This clonotype has ten or more counts. The chain links TRBV7-2 to TRBJ1-4, with a tentative D call TRBD1 (6 bases). Trimming removed 4 bases at V and 8 bases at J, with 11 bases between. The CDR3 contains 13 residues. CDR1 and CDR2 from the germline V gene are SGHTA and FQGNSA. CDR3 coding DNA: TGTGCCAGCAGCTCCAGGGGCGACGAAAAACTGTTTTTT. Protein product: CASSSRGDEKLFF.

This clonotype was observed many times. The CDR3 DNA sequence: TGTGCCAGCAGCTTATGGGCGGGAGTCGGAGAGACCCAGTACTTC. This sequence encodes CASSLWAGVGETQYF. This chain uses TRBV7-2 with TRBJ2-5, with TRBD2 matching 7 bases. Germline V gene sequence: CDR1 SGHTA, CDR2 FQGNSA. The CDR3 consists of 15 residues. V trimming: 2 bases; J trimming: 4 bases; junction bases outside the gene matches: 7. The complete variable domain, with remaining parts taken from reference TRBV7-2 and TRBJ2-5, reads GAGVSQSPSNKVTEKGKDVELRCDPISGHTALYWYRQSLGQGLEFLIYFQGNSAPDKSGLPSDRFSAERTGGSVSTLTIQRTQQEDSAVYLCASSLWAGVGETQYFGPGTRLLVL.

The chain links TRBV7-2 to TRBJ2-7, with D possibly called TRBD1 or TRBD2 (6 bases each). V was trimmed by 5 bases and J by 4 bases, leaving 15 bases between them. The CDR3 length is 14 residues. Germline assignment: CDR1 SGHTA and CDR2 FQGNSA. The CDR3: CASSRGGGNYEQYF. Here the CDR3 DNA reads TGTGCCAGCAGCCGAGGAGGGGGTAATTACGAGCAGTACTTC.

The chain carries TRBV28 and TRBJ2-1; TRBD1 agrees at 8 bases. J lost 2 bases, V lost 2 bases, and 11 bases had no gene match. The CDR3 is 18 residues long. Germline V gives CDR1 MDHEN, CDR2 SYDVKM. The CDR3 is CASSLPRRTGQTYNEQFF. The DNA for the CDR3 is TGTGCCAGCAGTTTACCCCGCCGGACAGGGCAAACCTACAATGAGCAGTTCTTC.

This chain connects TRBV12-3 or TRBV12-4 to TRBJ2-7; no definite D call. V lost 6 bases and J 5 bases, leaving 8 bases between the germline ends. The CDR3 is made up of 11 amino acids. As DNA, the CDR3 is TGTGCCAGCAGCCGGATCGACGAGCAGTACTTC. As protein: CASSRIDEQYF.

The V gene is TRBV2, the J gene TRBJ1-4; 7 positions match TRBD1. The CDR3 loop spans 14 amino acids. Germline V gene data show CDR1 as SNHLY and CDR2 as FYNNEI. Trimming cost V 2 bases and J 5 bases; bases outside gene matches: 2. The CDR3 DNA is TGTGCCAGCAGTGAACCGGGACAGAATGAAAAACTGTTTTTT. Translating gives CASSEPGQNEKLFF.

V is TRBV6-5 and J is TRBJ2-1; no definite D call. Trimming shortened V by 2 bases and J by 0 bases, and 8 bases separated the two germline ends. This CDR3 comprises 15 residues. Germline CDR1 and CDR2: MNHEY and SVGAGI. The CDR3 nucleotides are TGTGCCAGCAGTTACGAGGCTAGCTCCTACAATGAGCAGTTCTTC. Its protein product is CASSYEASSYNEQFF.

The V call is TRBV6-1, the J call TRBJ1-5; D perhaps matches TRBD1 (5 bases). The CDR3 has 14 residues. V shed 6 bases and J shed 5 bases, with 14 bases lying between them. Germline loops: CDR1 MNHNS, CDR2 SASEGT. In DNA, the CDR3 is TGTGCCAGCAGCCCCTGGATGGGGGATCAGCCCCAGCATTTT. Protein: CASSPWMGDQPQHF.